This TCR beta chain was recovered during a study of blood T cell repertoires in COVID-19. Looking at the study overall: The samples span acute and convalescent COVID-19 from the United States, Italy and Spain.

Data came from immunoSEQ multiplex PCR; TCRdb stores just in-frame clones and leaves some out. The table has roughly 120,000 clones, 82% seen once. This CDR3 is built from 15 residues. The ends lost 1 base at V and 6 bases at J; junction bases unmatched: 6. The V gene's germline CDR1 is SNHLY and CDR2 FYNNEI. Sequencing input: peripheral blood. The source of this sequence is a man aged 70-80 years with acute or convalescent COVID-19. V usage is TRBV2 and J usage is TRBJ2-1, with 7 bases fitting TRBD1. The CDR3: CASSEGRGPSNEQFF. The DNA for the CDR3 is TGTGCCAGCAGTGAAGGTAGGGGGCCCAGCAATGAGCAGTTCTTC.